This TCR beta chain emerged from a study of response to subunit inactivated influenza vaccine. Findings and limits, study-wide: Each seasonal flu vaccination may recruit only limited new T cells, authors suggested.

V was clipped by 6 bases and J by 4 bases; unmatched bases: 7. This CDR3 is built from 15 residues. Germline V gives CDR1 SGHTA, CDR2 FQGNSA. Concerning this clonotype: What it binds is not known.

TCRdb used MiXCR to reprocess the RT-PCR reads, holding one entry per CDR3 protein. Of a few hundred thousand distinct CDR3 sequences listed, 13% to 15% are singletons. The rearrangement joins TRBV7-2 to TRBJ2-1; 9 bases map to TRBD2. The clonotype comes from a man aged 45-65 years who received an inactivated influenza vaccine. Sequenced material: PBMCs from blood, taken 11 to 12 days after vaccination. The CDR3 DNA reads as TGTGCCAGCAGTCCCGGGACTAGCCCTTACAATGAGCAGTTCTTC. As protein: CASSPGTSPYNEQFF.